These 6 T cell receptor beta chains share one sample of origin, sequenced in a study of early T cells in non-severe SARS-CoV-2 infection. TCRdb used MiXCR to reprocess the 5' RACE reads, holding one entry per CDR3 protein. The table includes over 60,000 distinct CDR3 sequences, 10% detected once. The specimen was whole blood, collected at baseline. These receptors all come from an adult who was a healthcare worker with PCR-confirmed SARS-CoV-2 infection or an uninfected control (not recorded which).

This chain connects TRBV9 to TRBJ2-1, with D tentatively TRBD2 (5 bases). Germline V gene lookup returns CDR1 SGDLS and CDR2 YYNGEE. V lost 0 bases to trimming and J lost 7 bases, with 17 bases between them. The CDR3 has 16 amino acids. This chain's CDR3 is CASSVGLDPSRNEQFF. CDR3 in DNA: TGTGCCAGCAGCGTAGGGTTGGACCCTAGCAGGAATGAGCAGTTCTTC.

This clonotype showed up just a few times. This chain links TRBV25-1 with TRBJ2-5, with TRBD1 matching 8 bases. Trimming took 5 bases from V and 5 from J; bases not matched to a gene: 4. This CDR3 has 13 amino acids. The germline gives CDR1 MGHDK, CDR2 SYGVNS. The CDR3 DNA reads TGTGCCAGCAGTCCACGGACAGGGGAGACCCAGTACTTC. It translates to CASSPRTGETQYF.

This clonotype appeared a few times. This chain links TRBV19 with TRBJ2-5; tentatively, D is TRBD1 (5 bases). The germline CDR1 and CDR2 sequences are LNHDA and SQIVND (reference sequence). The CDR3 length is 14 residues. With 5 bases removed from V and 5 bases from J, the gap between germline ends came to 15 bases. CDR3 nucleotides: TGTGCCAGTAGTCCCTCCGTGGGGCCGGAGACCCAGTACTTC. Translation: CASSPSVGPETQYF.

This chain links TRBV6-1 with TRBJ1-3; D uncertain. The ends were cut back, 0 bases at V and 3 bases at J, with 9 bases in the middle. CDR1 and CDR2 (germline): MNHNS, SASEGT. The CDR3 runs to 15 residues. The CDR3 bases are TGTGCCAGCAGTGAAGCATCGGGGTTTGGAAACACCATATATTTT. Protein: CASSEASGFGNTIYF.

This sequence joins TRBV20-1 and TRBJ1-1, with D perhaps TRBD1 (6 bases). Trimming pared 2 bases from V and 0 bases from J, leaving 13 bases between. CDR1 and CDR2 from the germline V gene are DFQATT and SNEGSKA (reference sequence). CDR3 length equals 15 residues. CDR3 loop: CSARWGQGMNTEAFF. In DNA form, the CDR3 reads TGCAGTGCTAGATGGGGACAAGGAATGAACACTGAAGCTTTCTTT.

The rearrangement links TRBV19 to TRBJ2-7; 9 bases fit TRBD1. V lost 2 bases and J lost 6; bases outside the gene matches: 5. The CDR3 is 14 amino acids. Germline lookup yields CDR1 LNHDA and CDR2 SQIVND (reference sequence). The CDR3 loop reads CASSILGTGPEQYF. CDR3 in DNA: TGTGCCAGTAGTATACTCGGGACAGGGCCCGAGCAGTACTTC.